The T cell receptor beta chain described here comes from a study of blood T cell repertoires in COVID-19 (dated by TCRdb to 2018 to 2021). Some background on the complete study: Collaborator samples came from the United States, Italy and Spain and covered acute and convalescent phases of COVID-19. A freely available public database, intended as a resource for researchers studying the immune response to SARS-CoV-2, is where the repertoires were released. Where HLA class I and class II types were available, the types were taken from metadata supplied by the sample provider, not from assay-based typing. Sample metadata almost always included a de-identified subject ID, COVID-19 status, age in years and sex. Subjects who had been exposed to COVID-19, were actively infected with it, or had recovered from it provided the deeply sampled blood TCRbeta repertoires that made up the dataset. The samples were drawn from the first 160 participants of the ongoing ImmuneRACE study and from over a thousand subjects provided by 6 global collaborators. The material from the prospective study consisted of cDNA or gDNA derived from T cells, B-cell-depleted T cells, or PBMCs. What the authors observed across the whole study: How much clinical and demographic metadata was included differed by source and by participant, and the metadata was provided uncurated.

CDR1 is given as MRHNA and CDR2 as SNTAGT, both from the germline V gene. V loses 6 bases of germline sequence and J loses 1 base, and the interval between the two ends is 9 bases. Spanning cysteine to phenylalanine, the CDR3 consists of 13 amino acids. Here the CDR3 DNA is all that survives: 39 bases in frame from base 1. In the prospective study, participants were roughly 18 to 89 years old, resided in about two dozen geographic areas of the United States, and were enrolled through a virtual design. In the prospective study, participants were assigned to cohorts based on the clinical history participants reported in a screening survey and a study questionnaire. Recovered participants in ImmuneRACE Cohort 3 were defined by two consecutive negative NP/OP PCR tests, clearance by a healthcare professional, or resolution of symptoms. Mobile phlebotomists in the prospective study collected whole blood, serum and a nasopharyngeal or oropharyngeal swab from every participant. Additional blood draws and questionnaires over an approximately two-month period could optionally be provided by prospective study participants. Before DNA extraction, blood samples from the prospective study were shipped at room temperature or frozen.

Concerning this clone: Its cognate antigen has yet to be identified. Per-nucleotide qualities are absent, and no much larger clonotype sits a single base away.

TCRbeta CDR3 regions were amplified from genomic DNA by means of the immunoSEQ Assay, a bias-controlled multiplex PCR. Regarding the original processing steps: The number of nucleated cells in each sample was estimated by amplification of reference gene primers within the assay. To quantify the absolute abundance of each unique TCRbeta CDR3 rearrangement, sequence reads were collapsed and filtered. For each sample, productive Simpson clonality was calculated as the square root of Simpson's diversity index across productive rearrangements. Drawn from immuneACCESS, this table holds only the in-frame rearrangements with V and J called that TCRdb kept. Clones are partly lost; checked studies trace under half to an unresolved V gene and leave the rest unexplained. V and J calls and clone size are as listed in that table; D and trimming were resolved from the DNA. Here the sample has some 350,000 clones; 75% to 90% occur a single time. The ten largest clonotypes hold more than 0.8% of the sample.

The sample was PBMCs or T cells enriched from blood (not recorded which). The receptor's source is a man in his late teens or twenties who had recovered from COVID-19. Recombination joined TRBV6-4 with TRBJ1-1; the D segment cannot be called with confidence. The CDR3 region reads CASRRTENTEAFF. The DNA is as follows: TGTGCCAGCAGGCGAACAGAGAACACTGAAGCTTTCTTT.